Sequencing of this T cell receptor (beta chain) was carried out in a study of low-dose radiotherapy and immunotherapy resistance in tumors. Study context: Participants in Cohort 1 were administered 0.5 Gy per fraction at 2-week intervals, to a cumulative dose of 6.5 Gy.

The table lists this clonotype with many counts. Priming of first-strand cDNA relied on TRAV- and TRBV-specific primers (covering alpha and beta chains). TCRs were put through around 20 PCR cycles of amplification with Phusion. A constant-region primer and the V-primer adapter served as the primer pair. From the reads, TCRdb called clonotypes with MiXCR, one entry per CDR3 protein. The top ten hold 9.2% of the sample, which has 30,000 to 40,000 distinct CDR3 sequences, more than 20% seen once. As to time point: after trial treatment. Treatment: LDRT plus nivolumab, ipilimumab, low-dose cyclophosphamide and aspirin (RACIN trial). Ipilimumab, nivolumab, aspirin, low-dose cyclophosphamide and low-dose radiotherapy were administered to donors. This CDR3 has 13 amino acids. Trimming took 3 bases from V and 4 from J, leaving 12 bases between them. Germline V gene data show CDR1 as DFQATT and CDR2 as SNEGSKA (reference sequence).

The chain combines TRBV20-1 with TRBJ1-2; weak D call: TRBD1 (5 bases). This sequence was found in a female donor with ovarian cancer. This specimen consisted of PBMCs, obtained after low-dose radiotherapy plus immunotherapy. CDR3 bases: TGCAGTGCTAGCACAGGTTCCCTCTATGGCTACACCTTC. Translated: CSASTGSLYGYTF.